A single sample is the source of the 18 T cell receptor beta chains below, sequenced in a study of blood T cell repertoires in COVID-19. The table came from immunoSEQ multiplex PCR; TCRdb's copy has only in-frame clones and leaves some out. The sample has fewer than 75,000 clones; 75% to 85% are singletons. The sequencing sample was made of peripheral blood. The receptors originated from a woman aged 60 to 75 with acute or convalescent COVID-19.

The V gene is TRBV3-1 (or the pseudogene TRBV3-2), the J gene TRBJ2-7; 10 bases line up with TRBD1. The V and J ends lost 4 bases and 4 bases, in that order; junction bases with no gene match: 7. Germline V lookup: CDR1 LGHDT, CDR2 YNNKEL (reference sequence). There are 15 residues in the CDR3. DNA for the CDR3: TGTGCCAGCAGCCTATTCGAGGACAGGGGGTACGAGCAGTACTTC. Translating it yields CASSLFEDRGYEQYF.

This chain connects TRBV3-1 (or the pseudogene TRBV3-2) to TRBJ2-7; perhaps TRBD1 as D (6 bases). Germline V gene data show CDR1 as LGHDT and CDR2 as YNNKEL (reference sequence). Trimming removed 9 bases at V and 5 bases at J, with 17 bases between. The CDR3 contains 13 residues. CDR3 sequence: CASRTGLQDEQYF. The CDR3 nucleotides are TGTGCCAGTCGTACAGGGCTTCAGGACGAGCAGTACTTC.

The chain combines TRBV11-2 with TRBJ2-1; tentatively, D is TRBD2 (6 bases). The CDR3 totals 13 residues. CDR1 is SGHAT, CDR2 FQNNGV, per germline. Trimming cost V 5 bases and J 8 bases, with 13 bases left between them. For the CDR3, the DNA is TGTGCCAGCAGCAAAGGATGGGGGGATGAGCAGTTCTTC. Encoded protein: CASSKGWGDEQFF.

J is TRBJ2-7 and V is TRBV4-1, with a weak D call TRBD2 (5 bases). The V end was cut by 0 bases, the J end by 7 bases, with 7 bases between. The CDR3 covers 12 residues. Germline V lookup: CDR1 MGHRA, CDR2 YSYEKL. CDR3 nucleotide sequence: TGCGCCAGCAGCCAAGAGTCGGGAGAGCAGTACTTC. Translated, it gives CASSQESGEQYF.

This clone was observed once. The chain has TRBV6-2 or TRBV6-3 and TRBJ2-3, with 11 bases fitting TRBD1. With 2 bases clipped from V and 4 bases from J, the junction kept 11 bases outside the gene matches. The CDR3 totals 18 residues. Germline CDR1 and CDR2: MNHEY and SVGEGT. The CDR3 spells CASSYRSPDRGRADTQYF. The DNA of the CDR3 is TGTGCCAGCAGTTACCGGTCTCCGGACAGGGGGCGAGCAGATACGCAGTATTTT.

The V gene is TRBV12-3 or TRBV12-4, the J gene TRBJ2-1, with D perhaps matching TRBD1 (6 bases). The CDR3 length is 13 residues. V was pared by 6 bases and J by 9 bases, with 15 bases between. DNA for the CDR3: TGTGCCAGCAGGGATACAGGGATTGGTGAGCAGTTCTTC. Translating gives CASRDTGIGEQFF.

The chain combines TRBV5-1 with TRBJ2-7, with 8 bases lining up with TRBD1. CDR1 and CDR2 from the germline V gene are SGHRS and YFSETQ. V lost 4 bases and J lost 0; bases outside the gene matches: 9. The CDR3 loop spans 16 amino acids. CDR3 in amino acids: CASSEQGAGSSYEQYF. The CDR3 bases are TGCGCCAGCAGCGAGCAGGGGGCAGGAAGCTCCTACGAGCAGTACTTC.

V gene TRBV27 combines with J gene TRBJ1-6, with D unresolved. V was pared by 2 bases and J by 9 bases, with 11 bases between. This CDR3 contains 14 residues. Per germline, CDR1 MNHEY and CDR2 SMNVEV (reference sequence). CDR3 loop: CASSLGRLGSPLHF. Written as DNA, the CDR3 is TGTGCCAGCAGTTTAGGGCGTTTGGGTTCACCCCTCCACTTT.

The chain carries TRBV30 and TRBJ1-3; maybe TRBD1 (5 bases). The CDR3 loop spans 15 amino acids. Trimming took 4 bases from V and 0 from J, leaving 13 bases between them. Per the germline V gene, CDR1 is GTSNPN and CDR2 is SVGIG (reference sequence). CDR3 loop: CAWKRQGLSGNTIYF. DNA for the CDR3: TGTGCCTGGAAGCGTCAGGGACTCTCTGGAAACACCATATATTTT. Variable domain in full (rest from reference TRBV30 and TRBJ1-3): SQTIHQWPATLVQPVGSPLSLECTVEGTSNPNLYWYRQAAGRGLQLLFYSVGIGQISSEVPQNLSASRPQDRQFILSSKKLLLSDSGFYLCAWKRQGLSGNTIYFGEGSWLTVV.

The sample holds one count of this clone. This rearrangement joins TRBV29-1 to TRBJ1-1, with D tentatively TRBD1 (5 bases). Germline CDR1 is SQVTM and CDR2 is ANQGSEA. The CDR3 covers 14 residues. Trimming removed 4 bases at V and 0 bases at J, with 12 bases between. The CDR3 bases are TGCAGCGTTGTTAGGGGCGGGGTGAACACTGAAGCTTTCTTT. Protein product: CSVVRGGVNTEAFF.

The V call is TRBV6-6, the J call TRBJ1-2, with D perhaps matching TRBD1 (6 bases). Germline-derived CDR1 and CDR2 are MNHNY and SVGAGI (reference sequence). The CDR3 length is 16 residues. Trimming took 0 bases from V and 7 from J, leaving 18 bases between them. The CDR3 DNA is TGTGCCAGCAGTTACTCCCCGGACAGCGTCGTCAGTGGCTACACCTTC. It is translated as CASSYSPDSVVSGYTF.

This chain connects TRBV2 to TRBJ2-7; perhaps TRBD2 as D (5 bases). Trimming removed 8 bases from V and 5 bases from J, with 13 bases in between. The CDR3 is made up of 12 amino acids. The germline gives CDR1 SNHLY, CDR2 FYNNEI. The DNA of the CDR3 is TGTGCCAGCGTAACGGGGTTTCACGAGCAGTACTTC. As protein: CASVTGFHEQYF.

The chain uses TRBV5-1 and TRBJ1-1, with D possibly TRBD1 on 6 matching bases. The CDR3 loop spans 14 amino acids. CDR1 and CDR2 (germline): SGHRS, YFSETQ. V lost 4 bases and J 1 base, leaving 11 bases between the germline ends. The DNA for the CDR3 is TGCGCCAGCAGCCGGGCGGACAGGAACACTGAAGCTTTCTTT. This encodes CASSRADRNTEAFF.

The chain combines TRBV28 with TRBJ2-5; possible D gene TRBD2, 7 bases. V lost 5 bases and J lost 0, with 16 bases in between. CDR1 is MDHEN and CDR2 is SYDVKM in the germline V gene. The CDR3 has 16 amino acids. Written as DNA, the CDR3 is TGTGCCAGCAGTGGAGGGGGGGCCGGAAACCAAGAGACCCAGTACTTC. It is translated as CASSGGGAGNQETQYF.

The chain uses TRBV3-1 (or the pseudogene TRBV3-2) and TRBJ2-1; D possibly corresponds to TRBD1 (6 bases). The V gene's germline CDR1 is LGHDT and CDR2 YNNKEL (reference sequence). This CDR3 is built from 15 residues. V was cut by 2 bases and J by 10 bases, with 18 bases left in between. The CDR3 reads CASSQWRQEMTEQFF. CDR3 bases: TGTGCCAGCAGCCAATGGAGACAGGAAATGACGGAGCAGTTCTTC.

The CDR3 DNA sequence: TGTGCCAGCAGTCCAAGTGGGACAGGGGCCTGGGGAAACACCATATATTTT. Its translation: CASSPSGTGAWGNTIYF. The rearrangement links TRBV6-6 to TRBJ1-3; 10 nucleotides agree with TRBD1. V shed 5 bases and J 4 bases; nucleotides not matched to a gene: 11. Germline V CDR1 and CDR2: MNHNY, SVGAGI (reference sequence). The CDR3 sequence is 17 residues long.

The rearrangement links TRBV6-5 to TRBJ2-1; 8 nucleotides line up with TRBD1. V shed 5 bases, J shed 0 bases, and the junction held 3 bases outside the gene matches. The CDR3 length is 15 residues. In germline, CDR1 is MNHEY, CDR2 SVGAGI. CDR3: CASSQGASSYNEQFF. In nucleotides, the CDR3 is TGTGCCAGCAGTCAGGGGGCCAGCTCCTACAATGAGCAGTTCTTC.

V and J are TRBV28 and TRBJ1-2; D is uncertain. This CDR3 has 13 amino acids. The V gene's germline CDR1 is MDHEN and CDR2 SYDVKM. V was cut by 10 bases and J by 8 bases, with 20 bases left in between. CDR3 nucleotides: TGTGCCACCACACTAACGGCAGTGAGGGGCTACACCTTC. Protein sequence: CATTLTAVRGYTF.